This T cell receptor beta chain is from a study of cytomegalovirus exposure and HLA in healthy donors (dated by TCRdb to about 2017). In terms of the full investigation: An earlier analysis of several hundred of the donors reported 250 to 300 Gb of sequence data and 100 million to 140 million unique TCR beta sequences from about 200 million T cells. Roughly 300 gigabases of sequencing data and 70 million to 95 million unique TCR sequences made up an early release that covered under 750 HLA-typed donors. Of the 300 to 500 genotyped donors, roughly 80% were placed in the genetic ancestry cluster associated with self-reported Caucasian donors. The aim of the study was to test whether cataloging public T cell receptors could identify signatures of past pathogen exposure. Using immunosequencing, the study profiled T cell repertoires from approximately 700 subjects and related those repertoires to cytomegalovirus serostatus. Along with the approximately 700-subject first cohort, a separate validation cohort of over a hundred different subjects was used. High-throughput TCR immunosequencing, statistical association of individual TCRs with disease status, and machine learning were combined to predict cytomegalovirus infection status. In a later analysis, previously published TCR beta repertoires from roughly 710 donors were re-analyzed and high-resolution HLA genotyping was added so that TCR occurrence patterns could be studied. Rather than using new phenotypic data, the later analysis identified candidate immune exposures from TCR beta sequences and from how often those sequences occurred across donors. To decide whether each TCR beta V gene segment behaved as functional or pseudogenic, an earlier analysis of over 500 of the donors relied on high-throughput TCR beta sequencing. Donor age, sex, ethnicity and CMV serostatus were compiled together with the repertoire data. In a later genetic analysis, genome-wide SNP genotypes for about 65% of the 666 donors were used, and that subset was treated as a discovery cohort. All discovery cohort repertoires had been generated using a single sequencing platform. HLA typing included class I and class II loci at four-digit resolution. The number of typed donors differed by locus: roughly 629-630 for A, B, C, DRB1 and DQB1; some 540 for DQA1; about 600 for DPA1; and about 470 for DPB1. Several DR-DQ haplotypes were treated as single units for association and clustering because of strong linkage in the cohort. On average, about 200,000 unique TCR beta nucleotide sequences were sequenced per donor among about 400 genotyped donors of the cohort, with 15% to 20% of those sequences being non-productive.

The cohort consisted of 600 to 750 healthy bone marrow donors. Cohort members were all nominally healthy when sampled, although unrecorded immune exposures were likely present. The donor was CMV seropositive and was included in the group of 250 to 350 seropositive cohort members. Each donor provided a peripheral blood sample, and peripheral blood mononuclear cells were used for TCR beta sequencing. Genomic DNA was extracted from the blood cell samples with the Qiagen DNeasy Blood Extraction Kit. About this clone: Its antigen is not yet known. Base qualities are not at hand, and no much larger clone is one base apart.

General findings and caveats noted by the study authors: In a later analysis, the rate of TCR association differed among HLA loci, with DRB1 alleles having the most associated TCRs and HLA-C alleles having the fewest. CMV serostatus was the only immune exposure information available for the cohort. In a later analysis, several top co-occurrence clusters were reported to appear linked to parvovirus B19, influenza, CMV and Epstein-Barr virus. In this cohort, only TCR beta chains were sequenced, and detectable features were limited by the absence of alpha or paired-chain data. Broadly in line with IMGT annotations, most TCR beta V segments showed up in productive rearrangements about 87% or about 30% of the time in an earlier analysis of several hundred of the donors. The 87-base-pair reads could not distinguish some IMGT-functional V segments, including TRBV6-2 and TRBV6-3, so those segments were excluded. In a later analysis, some 18,000 TCR beta sequences were associated with specific HLA alleles at a false discovery rate of 0.05. In the study, roughly 160 TCR beta chains were listed as associated with cytomegalovirus. In a later analysis, HLA-associated TCR beta chains were found to be more clonally expanded and to have lower generation probabilities than equally common non-associated chains. Three of the identified cytomegalovirus-associated TCR beta chains were confirmed in vitro to be specific for cytomegalovirus antigens. Over 15 rarely observed V segments, including chromosome 9 orphons, were excluded from the earlier analysis of about 610 of the donors because counts were too low. According to a later analysis, most CMV-associated TCR beta chains appeared to be HLA-restricted, and the HLA associations seemed to be driven largely by CMV exposure. A further reported finding was that TCR beta sequences accurately predicted the HLA-A and HLA-B alleles for most subjects in the first cohort. Assigning TCR associations to individual alleles was difficult when HLA alleles, especially DR and DQ, strongly co-occurred. The classifier was reported to diagnose cytomegalovirus status with high specificity and sensitivity in both the original cohort and the validation cohort. A cluster of highly shared sequence variants was judged likely to be a technical artifact of the sequencing pipeline. Across donors, most TCR sequences were observed very rarely, whereas some public TCRs were present in many individuals. HLA typing was unavailable for some donors at each locus, so association tests used only the typed subset. Sequencing depth was assumed to be roughly uniform across donors in the presence/absence analyses, though that assumption may not hold. V-gene and J-gene trimming of TCR beta chains was associated with a missense DCLRE1C variant in a later genetic analysis, and the association was replicated in an independent cohort. According to the authors, the approach could potentially be generalized to other disease states and immunological phenotypes. Correlated functional status among segregating V segments might reflect linkage disequilibrium, but an unknown experimental factor could not be ruled out. Compared with the roughly 670-donor mean, donors in an Asian-associated ancestry cluster had fewer N-insertions in productive TCRs, according to a later genetic analysis.

From a lookup of the germline V gene, CDR1 and CDR2 are SGHRS and YFSETQ. The CDR3 spans 17 residues, from the cysteine through the phenylalanine. Only the CDR3 DNA is retained, 51 bases long and in frame from the first base. Trimming leaves V shorter by 0 bases and J shorter by 4 bases, with the junction holding 7 bases beyond the gene matches. Library construction relied on the immunoSEQ multiplex PCR assay. For the multiplex PCR, a mixture combining 60 forward primers for TCR Vbeta segments and 13 reverse primers for TCR Jbeta segments was used. A multiplex PCR assay on genomic DNA amplified the CDR3 region of rearranged TCR beta genes. Amplified TCR beta libraries were sequenced as 87-base-pair reads on the Illumina HiSeq System. From the authors' description of their analysis: A later analysis counted some 74 million unique TCR beta chains across the 690 or so repertoires, and around 9.9 million of these chains were shared by at least two donors. Raw reads were error-corrected and collapsed into unique sequences by a nearest-neighbor algorithm in which closely related sequences were merged to remove PCR and sequencing errors. CDR3 sequences were aligned to IMGT reference sequences to assign V, D and J gene segments. For a sequence to be retained, a match of at least six nucleotides to both a V gene segment and a J gene segment was required. A rearrangement counted as productive if the CDR3 had no stop codons and remained in frame with V and J, and every other rearrangement counted as non-productive. CDR3 was defined according to IMGT convention as the region running from the second conserved V-encoded cysteine to the conserved J-encoded phenylalanine. In an earlier analysis of more than 550 of the donors, sequences lacking an unambiguous match to a single V gene segment were excluded. In an earlier analysis of 500 to 750 of the donors, V segments were called functional above 56.7% productive rearrangements and were called segregating when the between-donor standard deviation exceeded 5%. A statistical classification framework was built to diagnose cytomegalovirus status from the catalog of TCR beta chain sequences. In a later analysis, TCR nucleotide sequences were compared against IMGT/GENE-DB human TR gene sequences so that V and J genes could be assigned. A later analysis assigned CDR3 sequences and most-parsimonious VDJ recombination scenarios with the TCRdist pipeline. In a later analysis, every TCR beta chain was defined by the combination of its CDR3 amino acid sequence and its V-gene family, and reads without a unique V-gene family were dropped. As a way to deal with suspected cross-contamination and a sequencing artifact, a later analysis dropped 500 to 700 nucleotide sequences that were highly shared and had low generation probability. For each public chain, a later analysis derived a clonal expansion index from normalized ranks of inferred template counts within each repertoire. Generation probabilities in a later analysis came from a VDJ recombination model fitted to out-of-frame rearrangements, and those results were checked against IGoR. A later analysis scored TCR-TCR, TCR-HLA and TCR-CMV co-occurrence with hypergeometric tests, applying a repertoire-size bias correction to TCR pairs. In a later analysis, false discovery rates were estimated by permuting HLA or CMV assignments 20 times. In a later analysis, co-occurring TCRs were grouped using DBSCAN, with TCRdist sequence similarity added in when clustering inside HLA-allele-positive subsets. Repertoires with fewer than 30,000 or more than 120,000 public chains, plus five repertoires with anomalous nucleotide sharing, were excluded from co-occurrence clustering. TCRdb carries this immuneACCESS record with in-frame sequences only. Its versions omit some clonotypes, under half of them owing to an unresolved V gene in the studies checked, with the rest unexplained. That table supplies the V and J calls and clone size; D and trimming were determined from the DNA. This sample lists about 130,000 clones; roughly 18% were detected once. Of the sample, roughly 2.7% falls within the top ten clones.

Sequencing used PBMCs. The V and J segments used are TRBV5-1 and TRBJ2-3; 11 nucleotides in the junction match TRBD2. The TCR sequence derives from a female donor in good health and CMV-seropositive. The encoded CDR3 is CASSLELAGAGSDTQYF. The DNA sequence is TGCGCCAGCAGCTTGGAACTAGCGGGAGCAGGATCAGATACGCAGTATTTT.